This T cell receptor (beta chain) was profiled in a study of cytomegalovirus exposure and HLA in healthy donors. Study at large: Per a later analysis, the approximately 700 first-cohort and 110 or so validation repertoires shared one platform.

Study observations and caveats: Many donors carried some public TCRs, although rarity characterized most TCR sequences. Cytomegalovirus association was assigned to around 150 TCR beta chains. The classifier reportedly diagnosed cytomegalovirus status with high sensitivity and specificity.

Germline V gene sequence: CDR1 GTSNPN, CDR2 SVGIG (reference sequence). There are 15 residues in the CDR3. The trim removed 3 bases at V and 6 bases at J, leaving 11 bases unmatched. A note on this clone: Its cognate antigen is unknown.

Generated by immunoSEQ multiplex PCR, the TCRdb table keeps only in-frame clones and is missing some. The sample includes roughly 52,000 clones, approximately 85% of them seen just once. V and J are TRBV30 and TRBJ2-3; 8 nucleotides match TRBD1. The receptor was derived from a woman aged 25-40 years in good health and CMV-seronegative. Sequencing was performed on PBMCs. In DNA, the CDR3 is TGTGCCTGGAGCCAATTGACAGGGGTGATTGATACGCAGTATTTT. This codes for CAWSQLTGVIDTQYF.